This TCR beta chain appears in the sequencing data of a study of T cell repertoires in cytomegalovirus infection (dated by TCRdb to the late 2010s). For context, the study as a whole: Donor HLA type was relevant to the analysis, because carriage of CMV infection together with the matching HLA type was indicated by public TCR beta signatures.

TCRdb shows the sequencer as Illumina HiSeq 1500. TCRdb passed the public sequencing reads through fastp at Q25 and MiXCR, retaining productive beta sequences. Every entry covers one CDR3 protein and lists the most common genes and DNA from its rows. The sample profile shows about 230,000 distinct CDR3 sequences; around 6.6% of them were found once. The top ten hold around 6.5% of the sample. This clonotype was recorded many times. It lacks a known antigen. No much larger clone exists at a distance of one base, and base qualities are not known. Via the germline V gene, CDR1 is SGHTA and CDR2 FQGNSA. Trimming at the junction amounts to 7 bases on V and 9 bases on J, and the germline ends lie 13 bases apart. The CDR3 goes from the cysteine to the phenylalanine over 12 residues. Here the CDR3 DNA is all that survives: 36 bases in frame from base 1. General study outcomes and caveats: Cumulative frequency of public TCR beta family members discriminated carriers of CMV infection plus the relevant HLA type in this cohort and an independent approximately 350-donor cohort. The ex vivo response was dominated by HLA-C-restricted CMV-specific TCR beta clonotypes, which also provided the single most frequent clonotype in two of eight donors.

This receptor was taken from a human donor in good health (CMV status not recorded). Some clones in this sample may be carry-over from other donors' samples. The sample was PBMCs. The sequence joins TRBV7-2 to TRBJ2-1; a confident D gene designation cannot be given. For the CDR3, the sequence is CASTPPTSEQFF. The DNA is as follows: TGTGCCAGCACCCCTCCGACGAGTGAGCAGTTCTTC.